This T cell receptor beta chain was identified in a study of a mutant IDH1 vaccine in newly diagnosed glioma. Background on the study: Weeks 1, 3, 5, 7, 11, 15, 19 and 23 were when patients received their eight vaccinations. Before enrollment, patients got radiotherapy alone, temozolomide alone, or mostly the combination. Averaging around 40 years of age, treated patients were roughly 60% male and approximately 40% female.

The CDR3 spans 15 residues. V lost 0 bases and J 4 bases, leaving 13 bases between the germline ends. CDR1 is SGHRS, CDR2 YFSETQ, per germline. Time point in this sample: week 11, during vaccination. The vaccine gave 300 ug of a 20-mer mutant IDH1 peptide subcutaneously per dose. This clone has a handful of counts. The antigen is undetermined. Generated by immunoSEQ multiplex PCR, the TCRdb table keeps only in-frame clones and is missing some. The table records under 150,000 clones, around three quarters of them present only once. The sample in question was PBMCs, obtained from a glioma patient whose treatment included an IDH1 peptide vaccine. This receptor was identified in a man aged 40-50 years with glioma. J is TRBJ1-1 and V is TRBV5-1; no clear D gene. CDR3 sequence (DNA): TGCGCCAGCAGCTTGGTGTCCAGAGAGAGCACTGAAGCTTTCTTT. It translates to CASSLVSRESTEAFF.